This note documents a single T cell receptor beta chain sequence. Germline assignment: CDR1 SEHNR and CDR2 FQNEAQ (reference sequence). This CDR3 is built from 14 residues. DNA was not recorded. This sample is drawn from a study of synovial regulatory T cells in juvenile arthritis. Assay used: immunoSEQ multiplex PCR; TCRdb lists only in-frame clones, some missing. The sample yields approximately 9,900 clones, of which the top ten take up approximately 0.69%. The sequencing sample was made of Treg cells from blood. Subset here: remaining (HLA-DR-negative) circulating blood Treg cells. The receptor comes from a donor aged 2-30 years with juvenile idiopathic arthritis. The V gene is TRBV7-9, the J gene TRBJ1-1. CDR3: CASAKWGVDTEAFF.